This T cell receptor (beta chain) is from a study of T-cell memory formation after mild COVID-19. At the level of the study: Largely, TCR clusters stayed within a single donor.

V shed 3 bases, J shed 6 bases, and the junction held 8 bases outside the gene matches. Germline CDR1 and CDR2: SGHNT and YYREEE (reference sequence). The CDR3 has 15 amino acids. TCR alpha and TCR beta cDNA libraries carrying sample barcodes and UMIs came from 5'RACE with constant-segment primers. TCRdb called the 5' RACE reads again in MiXCR, with one record for every CDR3 protein. The profile shows around 100,000 distinct CDR3 sequences, 11% of them singletons. About this clonotype itself: The antigen is undetermined.

Study outcomes and limitations: The finding that pre-infection memory included some responding clones suggested that cross-reactive memory joined. CD4+ contracting clones lay mainly in CM and EM, CD8+ ones in EMRA.

The clonotype originates from a young man who had mild COVID-19 (a few samples of this study predate the infection). Cell type and time point are not known. Sequenced material: PBMCs or a T cell subset sorted from them (not recorded which). V gene TRBV5-4 combines with J gene TRBJ2-3; 9 bases agree with TRBD2. CDR3 sequence: CASSSRGGGPDTQYF. For the CDR3, the DNA is TGTGCCAGCAGCTCCCGCGGGGGGGGCCCGGATACGCAGTATTTT.